One sample yielded the 17 T cell receptor beta chains listed below, sequenced in a study of blood T cells in healthy people across ages. The second PCR ran about 6 to 11 cycles with a sample-barcoded 5' primer and J-beta primers. TCRdb processed the 5' RACE reads anew with MiXCR; each CDR3 protein has one entry. Among around 1,800,000 distinct CDR3 sequences, approximately 39% were seen once, and the ten largest hold roughly 24%. Material for sequencing was blood. These receptors were obtained from a human donor in good health.

This clonotype was counted only a few times. It is unclear where the CDR3 begins or ends on the DNA, so no DNA is shown, and the CDR3 is as TCRdb lists it. The rearrangement joins TRBV18 to TRBJ2-7; the table's TRBD1 call for D was not verified on the DNA. The CDR3 is 18 residues long, ends included. CDR1 and CDR2 from the germline V gene are KGHSH and LQKENI. CDR3 region: CASSPVGLSGPSSYEQYF.

The V gene is TRBV20-1, the J gene TRBJ2-7; D is unclear. The V end was cut by 2 bases, the J end by 2 bases, with 13 bases between. CDR1 and CDR2 (germline): DFQATT, SNEGSKA (reference sequence). The CDR3 sequence is 14 residues long. CDR3 in DNA: TGCAGTGCTAGAAATCTGGGCCGCACCTACGAGCAGTACTTC. Translation gives CSARNLGRTYEQYF.

As to this clonotype: One junction end disagrees with the germline gene, perhaps due to a read error. The V call is TRBV19, the J call TRBJ2-7; 7 bases align to TRBD1. Germline loops: CDR1 LNHDA, CDR2 SQIVND (reference sequence). The CDR3 contains 15 residues. The CDR3 reads CASSWDSQSSCEQYF. The CDR3 bases are TGTGCCAGTAGTTGGGACAGTCAGAGCTCCTGCGAGCAGTACTTC.

The chain is built from TRBV7-2 and TRBJ2-3; TRBD1 agrees at 9 bases. The trim removed 5 bases at V and 2 bases at J, leaving 8 bases unmatched. The germline V gene has CDR1 SGHTA and CDR2 FQGNSA. This CDR3 has 16 residues. The DNA for the CDR3 is TGTGCCAGCAGCGTACGGGACAGGGTCATCACAGATACGCAGTATTTT. Translation: CASSVRDRVITDTQYF.

There are many counts of this clonotype. The gene calls are TRBV7-9 and TRBJ1-6; 8 bases fit TRBD1. This CDR3 has 14 residues. Trimming cost V 5 bases and J 10 bases; bases outside gene matches: 7. From germline, CDR1 is SEHNR and CDR2 FQNEAQ (reference sequence). The CDR3 nucleotides read TGTGCCAGCAGCCACAGGGGGATGAGGTCACCCCTCCACTTT. Protein sequence: CASSHRGMRSPLHF. Together with reference TRBV7-9 and TRBJ1-6, the CDR3 gives the full variable domain: DTGVSQNPRHKITKRGQNVTFRCDPISEHNRLYWYRQTLGQGPEFLTYFQNEAQLEKSRLLSDRFSAERPKGSFSTLEIQRTEQGDSAMYLCASSHRGMRSPLHFGNGTRLTVT.

This clonotype was seen more than once but under ten times. The chain carries TRBV4-3 and TRBJ2-7; D might be TRBD2 (6 bases). CDR3 length: 15 amino acids. The germline V gene has CDR1 LGHNA and CDR2 YSLEER. V lost 6 bases, J lost 5 bases, and 20 bases lay in between. As DNA, the CDR3 is TGCGCCAGCAGTCCCACAGCCGGGACTCCCCACGAGCAGTACTTC. Its protein is CASSPTAGTPHEQYF.

This clonotype has at least ten counts. The chain couples TRBV4-3 to TRBJ2-6; the D is unclear. The CDR3 loop spans 16 amino acids. Germline-derived CDR1 and CDR2 are LGHNA and YSLEER. V was clipped by 1 base and J by 1 base, with 8 bases between them. As DNA, the CDR3 is TGCGCCAGCAGCCAAGGTAAAGGATCTGGGGCCAACGTCCTGACTTTC. It encodes CASSQGKGSGANVLTF.

This sequence joins TRBV6-2 or TRBV6-3 and TRBJ1-5, with D possibly being TRBD1 (5 bases). Trimming pared 7 bases from V and 5 bases from J, leaving 15 bases between. This CDR3 contains 14 residues. Germline V gene sequence: CDR1 MNHEY, CDR2 SVGEGT. CDR3 DNA: TGTGCCAGCACTAAGCGGGGACCAGATCAGCCCCAGCATTTT. Translation gives CASTKRGPDQPQHF.

DNA for the CDR3: TGTGCCAGCAGCACTCCCCGGCGGGGGGCATTGGATGAGCAGTTCTTC. Its protein product is CASSTPRRGALDEQFF. The chain recombines TRBV7-9 with TRBJ2-1, with 8 positions matching TRBD2. Per the germline V gene, CDR1 is SEHNR and CDR2 is FQNEAQ (reference sequence). Unmatched junction bases numbered 14, after V lost 5 bases and J lost 8 bases. This CDR3 spans 16 amino acids.

The CDR3 DNA reads as TGTGCCAGCAGCCAAGTAGCGGGCGCGGGGTCAGACAGGGAGGAGACCCAGTACTTC. As protein: CASSQVAGAGSDREETQYF. V gene TRBV4-2 combines with J gene TRBJ2-5; possibly TRBD1 or TRBD2 for D (7 bases each). Deletions cut 1 base from V and 5 bases from J, with 26 bases between. The CDR3 extends over 19 amino acids. Germline V CDR1 and CDR2: LGHNA, YNFKEQ.

The sample holds many counts of this clonotype. The gene calls are TRBV29-1 and TRBJ1-2, with 7 bases matching TRBD1. With 3 bases clipped from V and 4 bases from J, the junction kept 8 bases outside the gene matches. Germline lookup yields CDR1 SQVTM and CDR2 ANQGSEA. This CDR3 comprises 14 residues. In nucleotides, the CDR3 is TGCAGCGTTGAGACCTCTGGACAGGTCTATGGCTACACCTTC. This sequence encodes CSVETSGQVYGYTF.

This clonotype was counted between two and nine times. The rearrangement joins TRBV5-1 to TRBJ2-1; D gene ambiguous. This CDR3 comprises 14 residues. Germline-derived CDR1 and CDR2 are SGHRS and YFSETQ. The V and J ends lost 6 bases and 1 base respectively, with 11 bases between them. The CDR3, as DNA: TGCGCCAGCACTCTAGAACCTTCCTACAATGAGCAGTTCTTC. Amino acids: CASTLEPSYNEQFF.

This rearrangement joins TRBV6-1 to TRBJ1-6; D gene uncertain. The CDR3 loop spans 19 amino acids. Germline V gene data show CDR1 as MNHNS and CDR2 as SASEGT. V was clipped by 1 base and J by 5 bases, with 21 bases between them. The CDR3 DNA reads as TGTGCCAGCAGTGAAGGCTATAAGCGCAGTCTTTATAATAATTCACCCCTCCACTTT. This encodes CASSEGYKRSLYNNSPLHF.

This clonotype was observed a handful of times. This chain joins TRBV4-2 and TRBJ1-5; D call uncertain. CDR3 length equals 15 residues. The germline gives CDR1 LGHNA, CDR2 YNFKEQ. The V end was cut by 4 bases, the J end by 0 bases, with 10 bases between. Here the CDR3 DNA reads TGTGCCAGCAGCCCGGAGCGGAATAGCAATCAGCCCCAGCATTTT. Protein: CASSPERNSNQPQHF.

The V gene is TRBV4-3, the J gene TRBJ1-2, with D maybe TRBD1 (5 bases). V lost 0 bases, J lost 6 bases, and 11 bases lay in between. Germline values: CDR1 LGHNA, CDR2 YSLEER. The CDR3 consists of 14 residues. CDR3 loop: CASSQEVRANGYTF. In nucleotides, the CDR3 is TGCGCCAGCAGCCAAGAAGTCAGGGCTAATGGCTACACCTTC.

This clonotype occurred a few times. The chain joins TRBV18 to TRBJ2-5; either TRBD1 or TRBD2 may fit D (5 bases each). The V end lost 4 bases, the J end lost 6 bases, and 15 bases lay between the germline ends. Germline lookup yields CDR1 KGHSH and CDR2 LQKENI. This CDR3 has 14 amino acids. CDR3 coding DNA: TGTGCCAGCTCACTAGGGACGGCTGAGCAGACCCAGTACTTC. Encoded protein: CASSLGTAEQTQYF.

The CDR3 DNA reads TGTGCCAGCAGTAGCCCGACAGGTGCCACCGGGGAGCTGTTTTTT. Encoded protein: CASSSPTGATGELFF. The rearrangement joins TRBV6-2 or TRBV6-3 to TRBJ2-2; possible D gene TRBD1, 6 bases. The germline V gene has CDR1 MNHEY and CDR2 SVGEGT. V lost 5 bases and J 4 bases, leaving 14 bases between the germline ends. The CDR3 contains 15 residues.